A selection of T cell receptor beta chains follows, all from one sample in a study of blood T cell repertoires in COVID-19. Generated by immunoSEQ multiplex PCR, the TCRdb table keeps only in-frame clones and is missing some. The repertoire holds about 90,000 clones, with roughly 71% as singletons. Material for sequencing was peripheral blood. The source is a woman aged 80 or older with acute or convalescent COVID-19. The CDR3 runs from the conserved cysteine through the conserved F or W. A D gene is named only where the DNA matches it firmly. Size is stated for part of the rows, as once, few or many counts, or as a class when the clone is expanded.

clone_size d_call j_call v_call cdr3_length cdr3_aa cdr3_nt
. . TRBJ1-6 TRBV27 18 CASSRLQGGSSYNSPLHF TGTGCCAGCAGCCGCCTACAGGGTGGGAGCTCCTATAATTCACCCCTCCACTTT
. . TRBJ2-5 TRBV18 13 CASSPGWLETQYF TGTGCCAGCTCCCCGGGGTGGTTGGAGACCCAGTACTTC
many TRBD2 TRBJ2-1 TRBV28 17 CASSFGEAGLSYNEQFF TGTGCCAGCAGTTTCGGAGAAGCGGGGCTCTCCTACAATGAGCAGTTCTTC
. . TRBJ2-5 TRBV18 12 CASSPGAETQYF TGTGCCAGCTCACCAGGGGCAGAGACCCAGTACTTC
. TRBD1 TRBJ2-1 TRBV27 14 CASSPGQGVNEQFF TGTGCCAGCAGCCCGGGACAGGGAGTCAATGAGCAGTTCTTC
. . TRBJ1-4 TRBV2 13 CASKGQWNEKLFF TGTGCCAGCAAAGGACAGTGGAATGAAAAACTGTTTTTT
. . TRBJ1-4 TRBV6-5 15 CASSYTDSLGEKLFF TGTGCCAGCAGTTATACGGACTCCTTAGGGGAAAAACTGTTTTTT
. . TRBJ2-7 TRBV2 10 CAGQPAEQYF TGTGCCGGACAACCGGCAGAGCAGTACTTC
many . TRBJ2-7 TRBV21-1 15 CASSKQATGGYEQYF TGTGCCAGCAGCAAACAAGCGACAGGGGGGTACGAGCAGTACTTC
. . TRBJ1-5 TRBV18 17 CASSPGRQAPGIQPQHF TGTGCCAGCTCACCAGGGCGGCAGGCCCCCGGGATACAGCCCCAGCATTTT
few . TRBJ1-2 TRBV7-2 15 CASSLGQLANYGYTF TGTGCCAGCAGCTTAGGACAGCTAGCTAACTATGGCTACACCTTC